This T cell receptor beta chain was sequenced during a study of breast tumors, draining lymph nodes, adjacent tissues. This clonotype was detected ten times or more. CDR1 is SNHLY and CDR2 is FYNNEI in the germline V gene. This CDR3 is 14 amino acids long. Trimming removed 4 bases from V and 4 bases from J, with 13 bases in between. TCRdb itself ran the multiplex PCR reads through MiXCR, one entry per CDR3 protein. The sample has 150,000 to 250,000 distinct CDR3 sequences, over 25% seen once; the top ten hold approximately 4.3%. Samples came from axillary lymph nodes draining the breast cancer. The V and J genes are TRBV2 and TRBJ1-1; a possible D gene is TRBD1 (5 bases). Sequencing was performed on axillary lymph node tissue. The clonotype was recovered from a female donor with breast cancer. Some clones in this sample may be carry-over from other donors' samples. CDR3 nucleotide sequence: TGTGCCAGCAGTGGGGGCGCGGTAAGCACTGAAGCTTTCTTT. Translated, it gives CASSGGAVSTEAFF.